This T cell receptor beta chain derives from a study of PD-L1 blockade in urothelial cancer. Overall study results and limits: Pretreatment clonality of the blood TCR repertoire below the median was predictive of superior survival.

CDR1 is GTSNPN and CDR2 is SVGIG in the germline V gene (reference sequence). CDR3 size: 13 residues. V lost 4 bases and J lost 5, with 11 bases in between. Notes on this clone: Its antigen is not known.

Time point given: peripheral blood 6 weeks after treatment start. The method was immunoSEQ multiplex PCR; TCRdb's version includes in-frame clones alone and lacks a portion of them. The table lists some 41,000 clones, 80% to 90% of them singletons. The source was PBMCs, collected around atezolizumab (anti-PD-L1) treatment. This chain uses TRBV30 with TRBJ1-4; D gene ambiguous. The receptor was derived from a man in his 60s with urothelial cancer. CDR3: CAWTREWNEKLFF. In DNA form, the CDR3 reads TGTGCCTGGACGCGGGAGTGGAATGAAAAACTGTTTTTT.